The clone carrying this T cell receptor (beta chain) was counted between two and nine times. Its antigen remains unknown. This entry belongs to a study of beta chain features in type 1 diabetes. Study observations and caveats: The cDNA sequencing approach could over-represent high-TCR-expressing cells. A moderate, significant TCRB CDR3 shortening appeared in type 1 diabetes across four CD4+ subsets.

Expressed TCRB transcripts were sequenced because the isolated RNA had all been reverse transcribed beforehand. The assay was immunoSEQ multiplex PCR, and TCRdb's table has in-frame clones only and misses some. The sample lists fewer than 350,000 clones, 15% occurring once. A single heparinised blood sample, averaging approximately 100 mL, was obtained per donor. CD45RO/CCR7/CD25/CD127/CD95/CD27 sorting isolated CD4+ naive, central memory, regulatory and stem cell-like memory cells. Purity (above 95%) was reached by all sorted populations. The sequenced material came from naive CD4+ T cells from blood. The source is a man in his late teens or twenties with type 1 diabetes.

The CDR3 here is CASSPTSGNRNEQFF. In DNA, the CDR3 is TGTGCCAGCAGCCCGACTAGCGGGAATCGTAATGAGCAGTTCTTC. The V call is TRBV7-9, the J call TRBJ2-1; TRBD2 matches 11 bases. The CDR3 length is 15 residues. Losses at the gene ends were 5 bases for V and 7 bases for J; bases not matched to a gene: 7. Germline assignment: CDR1 SEHNR and CDR2 FQNEAQ (reference sequence).